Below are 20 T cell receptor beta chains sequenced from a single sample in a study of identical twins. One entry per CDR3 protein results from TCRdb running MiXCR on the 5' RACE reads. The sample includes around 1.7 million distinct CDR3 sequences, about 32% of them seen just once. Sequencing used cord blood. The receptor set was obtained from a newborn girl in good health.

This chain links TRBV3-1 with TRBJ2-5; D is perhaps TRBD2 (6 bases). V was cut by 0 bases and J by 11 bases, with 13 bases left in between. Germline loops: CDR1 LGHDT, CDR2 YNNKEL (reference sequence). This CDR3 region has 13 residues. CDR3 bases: TGTGCCAGCAGCCAAGATAAAGGCGGGGAGCAGTACTTC. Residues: CASSQDKGGEQYF.

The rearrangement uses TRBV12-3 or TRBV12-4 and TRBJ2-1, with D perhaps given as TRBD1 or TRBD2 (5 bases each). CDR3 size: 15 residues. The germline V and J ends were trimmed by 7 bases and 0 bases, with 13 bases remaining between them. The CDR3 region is CASTHLGTSYNEQFF. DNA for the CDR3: TGTGCCAGCACCCATCTAGGGACCTCCTACAATGAGCAGTTCTTC.

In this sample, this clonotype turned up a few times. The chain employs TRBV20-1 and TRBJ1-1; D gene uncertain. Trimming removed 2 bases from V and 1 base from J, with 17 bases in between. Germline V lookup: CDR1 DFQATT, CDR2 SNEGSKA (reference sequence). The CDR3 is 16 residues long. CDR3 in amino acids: CSARLSSGSGNTEAFF. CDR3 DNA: TGCAGTGCTAGACTTTCGTCGGGCAGCGGGAACACTGAAGCTTTCTTT.

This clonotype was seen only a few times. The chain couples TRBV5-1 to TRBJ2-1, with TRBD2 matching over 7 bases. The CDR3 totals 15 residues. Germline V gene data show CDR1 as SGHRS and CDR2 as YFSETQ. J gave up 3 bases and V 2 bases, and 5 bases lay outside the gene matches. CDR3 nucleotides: TGCGCCAGCAGCTTCCTAGCGGCAATCTACAATGAGCAGTTCTTC. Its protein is CASSFLAAIYNEQFF.

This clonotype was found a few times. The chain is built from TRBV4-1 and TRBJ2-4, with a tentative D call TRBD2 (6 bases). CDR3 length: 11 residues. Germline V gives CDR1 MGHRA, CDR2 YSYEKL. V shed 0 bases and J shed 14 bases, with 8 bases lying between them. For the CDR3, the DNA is TGCGCCAGCAGCCAAGATCAGCGGGAGTACTTC. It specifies CASSQDQREYF.

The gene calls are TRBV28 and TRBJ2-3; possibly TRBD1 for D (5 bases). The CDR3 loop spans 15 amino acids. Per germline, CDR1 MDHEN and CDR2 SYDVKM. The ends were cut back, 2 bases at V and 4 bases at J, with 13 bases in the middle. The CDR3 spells CASSLRQGYADTQYF. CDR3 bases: TGTGCCAGCAGTTTACGCCAGGGATACGCAGATACGCAGTATTTT.

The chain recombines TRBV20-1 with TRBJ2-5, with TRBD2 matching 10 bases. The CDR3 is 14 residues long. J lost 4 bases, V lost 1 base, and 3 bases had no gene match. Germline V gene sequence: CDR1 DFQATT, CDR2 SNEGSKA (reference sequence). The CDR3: CSARVPSGGETQYF. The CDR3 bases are TGCAGTGCTAGAGTCCCTAGCGGGGGAGAGACCCAGTACTTC.

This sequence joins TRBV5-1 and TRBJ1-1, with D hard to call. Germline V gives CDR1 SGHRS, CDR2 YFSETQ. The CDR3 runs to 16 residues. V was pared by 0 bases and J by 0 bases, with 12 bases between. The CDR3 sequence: CASSLATGSLNTEAFF. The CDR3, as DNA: TGCGCCAGCAGCTTGGCCACCGGGAGTTTGAACACTGAAGCTTTCTTT.

CDR3 region: CASKGGHSNQPQHF. Written as DNA, the CDR3 is TGTGCCAGCAAGGGGGGGCATAGCAATCAGCCCCAGCATTTT. The chain employs TRBV2 and TRBJ1-5, with a tentative D call TRBD1 (6 bases). CDR3 length: 14 residues. Germline CDR1 and CDR2: SNHLY and FYNNEI. V gave up 7 bases and J gave up 0 bases, with 10 bases separating them.

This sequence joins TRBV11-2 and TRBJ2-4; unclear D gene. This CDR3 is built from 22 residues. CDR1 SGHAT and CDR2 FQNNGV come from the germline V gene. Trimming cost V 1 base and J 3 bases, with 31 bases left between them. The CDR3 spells CASSLVYLAQPRSRPYKNIQYF. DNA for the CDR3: TGTGCCAGCAGCTTAGTGTATTTGGCGCAGCCTCGTAGTCGCCCTTACAAAAACATTCAGTACTTC. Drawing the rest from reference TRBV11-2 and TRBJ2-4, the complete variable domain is EAGVAQSPRYKIIEKRQSVAFWCNPISGHATLYWYQQILGQGPKLLIQFQNNGVVDDSQLPKDRFSAERLKGVDSTLKIQPAKLEDSAVYLCASSLVYLAQPRSRPYKNIQYFGAGTRLSVL.

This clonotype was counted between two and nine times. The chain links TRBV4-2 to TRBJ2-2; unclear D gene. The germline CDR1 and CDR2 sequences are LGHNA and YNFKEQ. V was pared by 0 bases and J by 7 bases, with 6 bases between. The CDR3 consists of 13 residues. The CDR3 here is CASSQEVSGELFF. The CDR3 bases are TGTGCCAGCAGCCAAGAGGTCAGCGGGGAGCTGTTTTTT.

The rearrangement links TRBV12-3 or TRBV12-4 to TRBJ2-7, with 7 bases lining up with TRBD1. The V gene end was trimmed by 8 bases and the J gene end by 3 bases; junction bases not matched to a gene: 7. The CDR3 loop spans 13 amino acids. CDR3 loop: CASGTTGIYEQYF. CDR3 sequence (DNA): TGTGCCAGCGGAACGACAGGGATCTACGAGCAGTACTTC.

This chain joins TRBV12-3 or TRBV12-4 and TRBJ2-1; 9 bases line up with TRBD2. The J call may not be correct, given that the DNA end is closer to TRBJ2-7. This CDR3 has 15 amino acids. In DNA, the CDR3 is TGTGCCAGCAGACCCCTAGCGGGGAGCTACAATGAGCAGTACTTC. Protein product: CASRPLAGSYNEQYF.

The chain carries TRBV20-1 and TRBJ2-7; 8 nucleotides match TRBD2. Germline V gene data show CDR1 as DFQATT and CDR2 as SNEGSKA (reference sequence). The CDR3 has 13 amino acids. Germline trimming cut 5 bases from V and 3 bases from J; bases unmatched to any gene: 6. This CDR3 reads CSAEREYLYEQYF. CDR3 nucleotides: TGCAGTGCTGAGCGGGAGTATCTCTACGAGCAGTACTTC.

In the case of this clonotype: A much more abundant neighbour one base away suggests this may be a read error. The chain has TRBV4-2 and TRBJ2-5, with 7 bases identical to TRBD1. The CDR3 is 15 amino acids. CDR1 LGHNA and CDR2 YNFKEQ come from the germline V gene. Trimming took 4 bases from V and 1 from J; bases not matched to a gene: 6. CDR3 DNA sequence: TGTGCCAGCAGCCGAATGGGACAGCCCCAAGAGACCCAGTACTTC. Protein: CASSRMGQPQETQYF.

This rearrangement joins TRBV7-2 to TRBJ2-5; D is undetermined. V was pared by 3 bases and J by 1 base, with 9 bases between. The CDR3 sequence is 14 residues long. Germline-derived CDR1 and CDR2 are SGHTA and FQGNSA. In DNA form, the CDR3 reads TGTGCCAGCAGCTTGTACTCCACCCAAGAGACCCAGTACTTC. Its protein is CASSLYSTQETQYF.

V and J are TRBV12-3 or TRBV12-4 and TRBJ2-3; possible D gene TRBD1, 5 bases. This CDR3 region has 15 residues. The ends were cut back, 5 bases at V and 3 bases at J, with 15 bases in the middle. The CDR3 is CASSPTPDRTDTQYF. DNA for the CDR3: TGTGCCAGCAGTCCGACACCAGACAGAACAGATACGCAGTATTTT.

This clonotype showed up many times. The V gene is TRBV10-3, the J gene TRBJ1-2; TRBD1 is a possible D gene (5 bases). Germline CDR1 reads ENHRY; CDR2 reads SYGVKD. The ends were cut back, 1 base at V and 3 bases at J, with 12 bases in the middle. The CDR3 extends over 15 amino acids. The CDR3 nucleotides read TGTGCCATCAGTGAGTTTCAGGGCGGGGACTATGGCTACACCTTC. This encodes CAISEFQGGDYGYTF.

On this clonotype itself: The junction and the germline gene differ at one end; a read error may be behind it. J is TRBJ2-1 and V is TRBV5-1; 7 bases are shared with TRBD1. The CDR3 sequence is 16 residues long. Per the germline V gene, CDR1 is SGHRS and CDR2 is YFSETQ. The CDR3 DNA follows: TGCGCCAGCAGCGTAGCGCAGGGGGTGTCCTACAATAAGCAGTTCTTC. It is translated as CASSVAQGVSYNKQFF. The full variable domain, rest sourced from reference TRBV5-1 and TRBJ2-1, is KAGVTQTPRYLIKTRGQQVTLSCSPISGHRSVSWYQQTPGQGLQFLFEYFSETQRNKGNFPGRFSGRQFSNSRSEMNVSTLELGDSALYLCASSVAQGVSYNKQFFGPGTRLTVL.

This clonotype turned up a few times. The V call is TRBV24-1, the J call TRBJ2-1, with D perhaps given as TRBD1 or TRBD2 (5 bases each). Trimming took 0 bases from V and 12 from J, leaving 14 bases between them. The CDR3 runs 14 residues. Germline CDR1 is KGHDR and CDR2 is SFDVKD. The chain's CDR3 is CATSDLRANGGQFF. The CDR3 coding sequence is TGTGCCACCAGTGATTTGCGGGCTAATGGGGGGCAGTTCTTC.